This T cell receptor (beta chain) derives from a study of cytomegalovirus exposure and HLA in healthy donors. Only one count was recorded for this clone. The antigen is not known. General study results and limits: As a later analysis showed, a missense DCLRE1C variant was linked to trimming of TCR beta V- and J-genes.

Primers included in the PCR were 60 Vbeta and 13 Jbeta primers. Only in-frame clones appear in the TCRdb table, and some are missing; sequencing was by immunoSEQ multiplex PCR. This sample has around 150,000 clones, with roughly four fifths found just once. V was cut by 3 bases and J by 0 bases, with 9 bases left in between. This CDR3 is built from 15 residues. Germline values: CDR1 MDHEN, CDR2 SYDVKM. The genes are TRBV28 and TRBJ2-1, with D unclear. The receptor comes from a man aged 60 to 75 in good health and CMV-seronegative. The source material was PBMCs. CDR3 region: CASSFRRSSYNEQFF. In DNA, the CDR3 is TGTGCCAGCAGTTTTAGGCGGAGCTCCTACAATGAGCAGTTCTTC.